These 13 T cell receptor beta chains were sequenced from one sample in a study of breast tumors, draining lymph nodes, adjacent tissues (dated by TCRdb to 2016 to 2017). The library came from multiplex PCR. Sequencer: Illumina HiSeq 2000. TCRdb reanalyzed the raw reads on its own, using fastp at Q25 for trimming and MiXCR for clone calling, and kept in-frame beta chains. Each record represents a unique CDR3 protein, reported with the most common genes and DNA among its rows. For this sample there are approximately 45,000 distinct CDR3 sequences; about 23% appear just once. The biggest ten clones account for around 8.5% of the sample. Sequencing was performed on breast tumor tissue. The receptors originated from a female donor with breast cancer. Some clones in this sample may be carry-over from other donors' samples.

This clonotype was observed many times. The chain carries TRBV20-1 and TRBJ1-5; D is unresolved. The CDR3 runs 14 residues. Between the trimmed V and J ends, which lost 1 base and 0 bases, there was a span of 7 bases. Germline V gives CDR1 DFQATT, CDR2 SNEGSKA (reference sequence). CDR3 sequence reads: CSARVGYSNQPQHF. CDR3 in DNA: TGCAGTGCTAGAGTTGGGTATAGCAATCAGCCCCAGCATTTT.

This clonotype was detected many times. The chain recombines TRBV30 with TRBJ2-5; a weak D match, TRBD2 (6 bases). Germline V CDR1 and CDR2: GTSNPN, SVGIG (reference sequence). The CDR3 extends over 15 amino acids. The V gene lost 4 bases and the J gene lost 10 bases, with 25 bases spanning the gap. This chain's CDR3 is CAWNDPGIVEGSQYF. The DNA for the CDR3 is TGTGCCTGGAACGATCCAGGGATTGTGGAGGGCAGCCAGTACTTC.

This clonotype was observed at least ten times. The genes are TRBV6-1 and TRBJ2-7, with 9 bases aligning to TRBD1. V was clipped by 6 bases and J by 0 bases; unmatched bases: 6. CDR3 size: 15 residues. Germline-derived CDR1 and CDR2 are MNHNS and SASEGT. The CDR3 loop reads CASSLQTGGSYEQYF. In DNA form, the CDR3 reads TGTGCCAGCAGCCTCCAGACAGGGGGCTCCTACGAGCAGTACTTC.

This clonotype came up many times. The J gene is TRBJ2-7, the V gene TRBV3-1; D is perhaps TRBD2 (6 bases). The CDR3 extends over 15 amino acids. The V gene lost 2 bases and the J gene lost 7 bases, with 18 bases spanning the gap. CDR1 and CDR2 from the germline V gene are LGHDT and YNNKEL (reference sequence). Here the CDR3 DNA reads TGTGCCAGCAGCCAATACGGGAGAGGGATGTGGGAGCAGTACTTC. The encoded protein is CASSQYGRGMWEQYF.

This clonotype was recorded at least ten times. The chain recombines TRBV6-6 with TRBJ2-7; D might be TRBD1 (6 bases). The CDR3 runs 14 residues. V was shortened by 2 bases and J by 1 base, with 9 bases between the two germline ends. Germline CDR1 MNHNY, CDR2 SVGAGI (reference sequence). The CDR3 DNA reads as TGTGCCAGCAGTTACGGACAGAGGTCCTACGAGCAGTACTTC. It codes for CASSYGQRSYEQYF.

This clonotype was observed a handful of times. The CDR3 bases are TGTGCCAGCAGTCCCGGGGACTCCTCAAGCTACAATGAGCAGTTCTTC. It yields the protein CASSPGDSSSYNEQFF. This chain joins TRBV28 and TRBJ2-1; possible D gene TRBD2, 6 bases. V lost 5 bases, J lost 3 bases, and 17 bases lay in between. The germline CDR1 and CDR2 sequences are MDHEN and SYDVKM. This CDR3 has 16 residues.

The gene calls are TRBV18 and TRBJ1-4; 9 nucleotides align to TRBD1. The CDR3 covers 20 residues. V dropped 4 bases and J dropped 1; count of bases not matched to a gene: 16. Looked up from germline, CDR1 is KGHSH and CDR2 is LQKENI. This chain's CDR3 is CASSRENVGQGIVTNEKLFF. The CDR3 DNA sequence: TGTGCCAGCTCACGTGAAAACGTCGGACAGGGGATCGTAACTAATGAAAAACTGTTTTTT. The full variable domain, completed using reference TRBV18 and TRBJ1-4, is NAGVMQNPRHLVRRRGQEARLRCSPMKGHSHVYWYRQLPEEGLKFMVYLQKENIIDESGMPKERFSAEFPKEGPSILRIQQVVRGDSAAYFCASSRENVGQGIVTNEKLFFGSGTQLSVL.

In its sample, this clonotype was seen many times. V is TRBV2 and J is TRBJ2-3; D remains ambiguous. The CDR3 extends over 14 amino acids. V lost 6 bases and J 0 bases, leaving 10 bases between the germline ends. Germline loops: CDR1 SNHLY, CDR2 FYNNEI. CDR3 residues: CASRSPISTDTQYF. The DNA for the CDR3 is TGTGCCAGCAGAAGTCCCATTAGCACAGATACGCAGTATTTT.

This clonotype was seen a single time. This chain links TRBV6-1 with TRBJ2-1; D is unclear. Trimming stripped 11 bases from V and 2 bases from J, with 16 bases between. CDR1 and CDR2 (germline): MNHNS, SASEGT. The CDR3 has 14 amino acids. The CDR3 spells CAVSRTGPYNEQFF. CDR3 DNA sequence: TGTGCCGTCTCGAGGACGGGTCCCTACAATGAGCAGTTCTTC.

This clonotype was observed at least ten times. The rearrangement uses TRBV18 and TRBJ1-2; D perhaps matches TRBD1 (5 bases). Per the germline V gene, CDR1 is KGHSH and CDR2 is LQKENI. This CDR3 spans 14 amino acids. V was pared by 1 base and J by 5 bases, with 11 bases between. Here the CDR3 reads CASSPRGDGYGYTF. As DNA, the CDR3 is TGTGCCAGCTCACCACGAGGGGACGGGTATGGCTACACCTTC.

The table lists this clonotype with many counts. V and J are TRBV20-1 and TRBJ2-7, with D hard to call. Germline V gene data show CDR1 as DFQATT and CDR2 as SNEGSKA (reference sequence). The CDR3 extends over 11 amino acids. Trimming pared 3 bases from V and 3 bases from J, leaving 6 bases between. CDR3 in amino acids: CSASEHYEQYF. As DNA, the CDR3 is TGCAGTGCTAGTGAGCACTACGAGCAGTACTTC.

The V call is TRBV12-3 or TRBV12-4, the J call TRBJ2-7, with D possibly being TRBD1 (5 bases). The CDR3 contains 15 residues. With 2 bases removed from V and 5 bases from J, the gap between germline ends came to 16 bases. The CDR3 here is CASSLRRGAVDEQYF. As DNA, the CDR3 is TGTGCCAGCAGTTTAAGAAGGGGCGCCGTGGACGAGCAGTACTTC.

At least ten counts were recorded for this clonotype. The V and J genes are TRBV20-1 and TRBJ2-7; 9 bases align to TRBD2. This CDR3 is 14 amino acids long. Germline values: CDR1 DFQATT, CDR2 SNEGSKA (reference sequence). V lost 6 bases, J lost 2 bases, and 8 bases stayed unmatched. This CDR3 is CSATSSGGPYEQYF. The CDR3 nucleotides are TGCAGTGCCACCTCCAGCGGGGGGCCCTACGAGCAGTACTTC.